The present entry profiles one T cell receptor beta chain with its context. Antigen specificity is unknown. The sample comes from a study of T cells in Graves' hyperthyroidism and ophthalmopathy. Amplification yielded TCR beta CDR3 regions, with RNA transcripts as the source. With the HTBI primer set, the TCR CDR3 went through a first round of RT-PCR. Each CDR3 protein is one row after TCRdb ran MiXCR on the multiplex PCR reads. The sample consists of 610,000 or so distinct CDR3 sequences, 46% of them appearing once. This CDR3 region has 19 residues. V was pared by 5 bases and J by 5 bases, with 21 bases of the junction left unmatched. Germline V lookup: CDR1 LNHDA, CDR2 SQIVND (reference sequence). The study defined stable Graves' hyperthyroidism as no ophthalmopathy progression within 18 months. Uncontrolled infection, other autoimmune disease, pregnancy or lactation barred patients from enrollment.

The study's findings and limits: Most thyroid clonotypes that were expanded above 0.001 also turned up in blood.

Sequences were obtained from peripheral blood or thyroid tissue (not recorded which). V and J are TRBV19 and TRBJ1-5; 7 bases map to TRBD1. This clonotype was sampled from a young woman with Graves' hyperthyroidism. In DNA form, the CDR3 reads TGTGCCAGTAGTCTGACAGGGCGGACGATCTATAGCGGCGATCAGCCCCAGCATTTT. Its translation: CASSLTGRTIYSGDQPQHF.